This T cell receptor (beta chain) came from a study of PD-1 blockade in classical Hodgkin lymphoma. Profiling relied on immunoSEQ multiplex PCR, and the TCRdb table lists in-frame clones only, not all of them. Of roughly 100,000 clones listed, roughly nine tenths are singletons. General study findings and limits: Those starting nivolumab under 1 year post-ASCT were excluded. Newly diagnosed patients had baseline TCR diversity that was reportedly lower than that of healthy donors.

With regard to this clone: Its antigen is unknown.

CDR1 is MNHEY, CDR2 SVGAGI, per germline. After removal of 8 bases from V and 8 bases from J, the junction contained 8 bases not matched to a gene. This CDR3 has 12 amino acids. The time point was: cycle 4 day 1 (C4D1), after less than 7 weeks of nivolumab. Every single patient, without exception, relapsed after autologous stem cell transplantation, and brentuximab vedotin exposure varied. This chain uses TRBV6-5 with TRBJ1-2, with 7 bases aligning to TRBD1. The TCR comes from a human donor with classical Hodgkin lymphoma. Specimen: peripheral blood mononuclear cells (PBMCs), collected before the fourth cycle of nivolumab. The CDR3 nucleotides read TGTGCCAGCTCAGGGGACAGCCTGGGCTACACCTTC. This gives the protein CASSGDSLGYTF.